This entry concerns a single TCR beta chain. Its antigen remains unidentified. Every donor was a healthy person donating bone marrow. The CDR3 is 14 amino acids. V was clipped by 11 bases and J by 4 bases, with 17 bases between them. Germline assignment: CDR1 MNHNS and CDR2 SASEGT. The sample belongs to a study of cytomegalovirus exposure and HLA in healthy donors. General study results and limits: Reports indicate that TCR beta sequences accurately predicted the HLA-A and HLA-B alleles of most subjects. Later analysis indicated greater clonal expansion among HLA-associated TCR beta chains than among equally common other chains. Later work found that TCR association rates differed between HLA loci; DRB1 had the most and HLA-C the fewest.

Vbeta (60) and Jbeta (13) primers were used in the PCR. Produced via immunoSEQ multiplex PCR; TCRdb's table is partial and in-frame only. The clone table shows 50,000 to 80,000 clones, with the ten largest holding around 3.6%. The sequence was obtained from a young woman in good health and CMV-seronegative. Material: PBMCs. V is TRBV6-1 and J is TRBJ1-4; D ambiguous. CDR3: CAPTSGFFNEKLFF. In nucleotides, the CDR3 is TGTGCCCCCACGAGCGGATTTTTTAATGAAAAACTGTTTTTT.